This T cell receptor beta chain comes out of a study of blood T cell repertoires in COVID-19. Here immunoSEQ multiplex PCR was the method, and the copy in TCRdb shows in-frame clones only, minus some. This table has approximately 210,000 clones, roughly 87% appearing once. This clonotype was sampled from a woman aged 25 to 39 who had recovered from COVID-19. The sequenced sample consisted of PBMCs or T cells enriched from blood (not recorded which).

This chain's CDR3 is CASSFALGGGSNEQFF. In DNA form, the CDR3 reads TGTGCCAGCAGCTTTGCTCTTGGCGGTGGGTCGAATGAGCAGTTCTTC. This sequence joins TRBV11-2 and TRBJ2-1; D unresolved. Germline loops: CDR1 SGHAT, CDR2 FQNNGV. The length of the CDR3 is 16 residues. Trimming took off 3 bases at V and 7 bases at J, with 19 bases between the two ends.